This TCR beta chain was documented in a study of CD8 T cells in ankylosing spondylitis. TCR beta libraries were made by quantitative 5'-RACE with molecular barcodes. TCRdb re-called the 5' RACE reads through MiXCR, storing one row per CDR3 protein. The sample shows some 200,000 distinct CDR3 sequences, 5.5% to 7.5% of them seen only once. This clonotype was recorded many times. What it binds is not known. Study-wide results and limits: In ankylosing spondylitis blood, a motif of roughly 8 highly homologous TCR beta variants appeared characteristic.

Germline assignment: CDR1 MNHEY and CDR2 SVGEGT. The CDR3 consists of 15 residues. Trimming left V 1 base short and J 2 bases short, with 12 bases between. This receptor was obtained from a male donor with ankylosing spondylitis. The chain recombines TRBV6-2 or TRBV6-3 with TRBJ2-7; D perhaps matches TRBD2 (6 bases). The sequencing sample was made of blood, either unsorted or a sorted T cell fraction (not recorded which). The CDR3: CASSYLWRGAYEQYF. The CDR3, as DNA: TGTGCCAGCAGTTACTTGTGGCGGGGAGCCTACGAGCAGTACTTC.